A selection of T cell receptor beta chains follows, all from one sample in a study of radiotherapy plus CTLA-4 blockade in lung cancer. TCRdb's table, derived via immunoSEQ multiplex PCR, lists solely in-frame clones and lacks some. The sample lists roughly 100,000 clones, approximately 80% occurring once. The source material was peripheral blood, sampled from a patient treated with radiotherapy plus ipilimumab. The receptors derive from a human donor with non-small cell lung cancer that progressed on radiotherapy plus ipilimumab. CDR3s include the opening cysteine and the closing phenylalanine or tryptophan. Each record gives: clone size, CDR3 length, V gene, J gene, D gene, CDR3 DNA, CDR3 protein. A D gene is named only where the DNA matches it firmly. Rows may omit the clone size; those that give it use once, few, many or a size class.

-	18	TRBV4-1	TRBJ1-2	TRBD1	TGCGCCAGCAGCCAAGCAGGGGCCGGGACAGGGGGACTCGGTGGCTACACCTTC	CASSQAGAGTGGLGGYTF
-	19	TRBV5-1	TRBJ2-1	TRBD2	TGCGCCAGCAGCTTGGAGCGGCGGGAGAACGGGGGATCGACCAATGAGCAGTTCTTC	CASSLERRENGGSTNEQFF
-	14	TRBV7-2	TRBJ2-2	-	TGTGCCAGCAGCACCACAGGGAACACCGGGGAGCTGTTTTTT	CASSTTGNTGELFF
-	17	TRBV10-3	TRBJ2-7	TRBD2	TGTGCCGTAAGCGCCCATTTGAGCGGGAGCCCCGGATACGAGCAGTACTTC	CAVSAHLSGSPGYEQYF
few	14	TRBV7-8	TRBJ2-1	-	TGTGCCAGCAGCTTAGTAAGCTCCTACAATGAGCAGTTCTTC	CASSLVSSYNEQFF
-	16	TRBV27	TRBJ2-1	TRBD2	TGTGCCAGCAGTTTAATAGGGGTAGCGGGAATAAGAGAGCAGTTCTTC	CASSLIGVAGIREQFF
-	11	TRBV2	TRBJ2-1	-	TGTGCCAGCAGTGAGGCGGCTGAGCAGTTCTTC	CASSEAAEQFF
-	17	TRBV4-1	TRBJ1-1	TRBD1	TGCGCCAGCGCCCTTCCGTGGTCAGGGGGAACAAACACTGAAGCTTTCTTT	CASALPWSGGTNTEAFF
medium-sized	15	TRBV19	TRBJ1-5	-	TGTGCCAGTAGTATCATGGAGGGGGGCAATCAGCCCCAGCATTTT	CASSIMEGGNQPQHF
-	15	TRBV7-2	TRBJ2-5	TRBD2	TGTGCCAGCAGCTTAGTAGCGGGAGGGACAGAGACCCAGTACTTC	CASSLVAGGTETQYF
-	16	TRBV7-9	TRBJ2-3	-	TGTGCCAGCAGCTTATATTTGGGGACGGAGACAGATACGCAGTATTTT	CASSLYLGTETDTQYF
few	15	TRBV6-6	TRBJ2-2	-	TGTGCCAGCAGTTACTCGACTAGGTGGACCGGGGAGCTGTTTTTT	CASSYSTRWTGELFF
-	14	TRBV28	TRBJ2-3	-	TGTGCCAGCAGTCCCCCCCCGTTTTTCGGTACGCAGTATTTT	CASSPPPFFGTQYF
-	13	TRBV25-1	TRBJ1-1	-	TGTGCCAGTCGGCGAGGTGTGAACACTGAAGCTTTCTTT	CASRRGVNTEAFF
-	15	TRBV5-4	TRBJ2-2	TRBD2	TGTGCCAGCAGCTTGCTAGCGGGAATAACCGGGGAGCTGTTTTTT	CASSLLAGITGELFF
-	14	TRBV28	TRBJ2-5	TRBD1	TGTGCCAGCAGTTCGGGACAGGGGGCCGAGACCCAGTACTTC	CASSSGQGAETQYF
-	15	TRBV7-8	TRBJ1-5	TRBD1	TGTGCCAGCAGCTCCGGGACAGCTTACAATCAGCCCCAGCATTTT	CASSSGTAYNQPQHF
-	18	TRBV6-4	TRBJ2-1	-	TGTGCCAGCAGTCCTAAAACTAGACTAAGCGGATCGTACAATGAGCAGTTCTTC	CASSPKTRLSGSYNEQFF
once	15	TRBV18	TRBJ1-1	-	TGTGCCAGCTCACTCGCTCCGGGGAAGAACACTGAAGCTTTCTTT	CASSLAPGKNTEAFF
-	15	TRBV7-9	TRBJ2-1	TRBD2	TGTGCCAGCAGCTTAGCGGGCGGGAGTGTCAATGAGCAGTTCTTC	CASSLAGGSVNEQFF
-	15	TRBV5-1	TRBJ2-2	TRBD1	TGCGCCAGCACCCGGTATGGACAGGAAGCCGGGGAGCTGTTTTTT	CASTRYGQEAGELFF
few	12	TRBV2	TRBJ1-1	-	TGTGCCAGCAGAACAGCCTACACTGAAGCTTTCTTT	CASRTAYTEAFF
-	11	TRBV12-5	TRBJ2-1	-	TGTGCTAGTAAGAGAGACAATGAGCAGTTCTTC	CASKRDNEQFF
-	13	TRBV11-2	TRBJ2-2	TRBD1	TGTGCCAGCAGCAAAACAGGGGCCGGGGAGCTGTTTTTT	CASSKTGAGELFF
few	14	TRBV10-1	TRBJ2-1	-	TGCGCCAGCAGTGAGATACCCAGTATCGGTGAGCAGTTCTTC	CASSEIPSIGEQFF
-	16	TRBV21-1	TRBJ2-7	-	TGTGCCAGCAGCAAAGTGTCCAGAGAGGAAAACTACGAGCAGTACTTC	CASSKVSREENYEQYF
-	15	TRBV7-8	TRBJ2-7	-	TGTGCCAGCCAACTTAGCCCCACAAAAATGCACGAGCAGTACTTC	CASQLSPTKMHEQYF
-	15	TRBV27	TRBJ2-1	-	TGTGCCAGCAGTTTGAGTCCTTTCTCCTACAATGAGCAGTTCTTC	CASSLSPFSYNEQFF
-	17	TRBV27	TRBJ2-3	-	TGTGCCAGCAGTTTTGGTCCGACAGGTGGTTCAACAGATACGCAGTATTTT	CASSFGPTGGSTDTQYF
-	15	TRBV7-8	TRBJ2-7	TRBD1	TGTGCCAGCAGCTCCGAGACAGGGAAGCACCACGAGCAGTACTTC	CASSSETGKHHEQYF
-	13	TRBV6-1	TRBJ1-2	TRBD1	TGTGCCAGCCGCCTAGGACAGGGCTATGGCTACACCTTC	CASRLGQGYGYTF
-	14	TRBV4-1	TRBJ1-5	-	TGCGCCAGCAGCCAAGAGGGGGTAAATCAGCCCCAGCATTTT	CASSQEGVNQPQHF
-	15	TRBV30	TRBJ2-3	TRBD2	TGTGCCTGGGGTCTACTAGCGGGATACACAGATACGCAGTATTTT	CAWGLLAGYTDTQYF
once	14	TRBV5-4	TRBJ2-1	TRBD1	TGTGCCAGCAGCGGGCGGACAGGGTCCAATGAGCAGTTCTTC	CASSGRTGSNEQFF
-	15	TRBV25-1	TRBJ1-5	-	TGTGCCAGCAGTGAAGGGCAGGTCCCCAATCAGCCCCAGCATTTT	CASSEGQVPNQPQHF
-	14	TRBV5-3	TRBJ1-2	TRBD1	TGTGCCAGAAGCGAACAGGGGGTTCGCTATGGCTACACCTTC	CARSEQGVRYGYTF
-	15	TRBV28	TRBJ2-5	TRBD2	TGTGCCAGCAGTCGTGTCGGACTAGCGGAAGAGACCCAGTACTTC	CASSRVGLAEETQYF
-	13	TRBV28	TRBJ1-5	-	TGTGCCAGCACGTGGAGGGGCAATCAGCCCCAGCATTTT	CASTWRGNQPQHF
-	15	TRBV6-1	TRBJ1-2	-	TGTGCCAGCAGTGAAGCCAGCCGGTGGGAGTATGGCTACACCTTC	CASSEASRWEYGYTF
-	15	TRBV6-1	TRBJ1-3	-	TGTGCCTGCGATACAGGGCCCCTGCCTGGAAACACCATATATTTT	CACDTGPLPGNTIYF
-	14	TRBV5-8	TRBJ1-2	TRBD1	TGTGCCAGCAGCTTGGTCCAGACAGGGGCTGGCTACACCTTC	CASSLVQTGAGYTF
-	16	TRBV6-6	TRBJ2-7	TRBD2	TGTGCCAGCAGTTACAATAGGACTAGCGGAACCTACGAGCAGTACTTC	CASSYNRTSGTYEQYF
-	14	TRBV14	TRBJ2-3	-	TGTGCCAGCAGCCGGGTAACGGGAGTGGATACGCAGTATTTT	CASSRVTGVDTQYF
once	14	TRBV5-8	TRBJ1-5	-	TGTGCCAGCAGCTTTTTGGGGGGCTATCAGCCCCAGCATTTT	CASSFLGGYQPQHF
-	16	TRBV7-9	TRBJ2-3	TRBD2	TGTGCCAGCAGCATGGGACTAGCGTACTACACAGATACGCAGTATTTT	CASSMGLAYYTDTQYF
-	15	TRBV15	TRBJ1-2	-	TGTGCCACCAGCAGTGGGGAGGGGTTTAGGTATGGCTACACCTTC	CATSSGEGFRYGYTF
once	12	TRBV6-6	TRBJ1-1	-	TGTGCCAGCAGTTCTGTGAACACTGAAGCTTTCTTT	CASSSVNTEAFF
-	13	TRBV6-1	TRBJ2-7	-	TGTGCCAGCAGTAGGGGTCATACCTACGAGCAGTACTTC	CASSRGHTYEQYF
-	15	TRBV5-4	TRBJ2-5	-	TGTGCCAGCAGCCCCCGGGAATGGGGACAAGAGACCCAGTACTTC	CASSPREWGQETQYF
-	17	TRBV9	TRBJ1-3	-	TGTGCCAGCAGCGGAGACGGCTGGGGGAGCTCTGGAAACACCATATATTTT	CASSGDGWGSSGNTIYF
-	13	TRBV30	TRBJ2-1	TRBD2	TGTGCCTTACTAGCGGAGGATTACAATGAGCAGTTCTTC	CALLAEDYNEQFF
once	16	TRBV6-5	TRBJ2-7	-	TGTGCCAGCAGTTACTCGGGCAGCTTAAGCTCCTACGAGCAGTACTTC	CASSYSGSLSSYEQYF
-	15	TRBV28	TRBJ2-3	-	TGTGCCAGCAGTTTTCAGGGGAAAGAAACAGATACGCAGTATTTT	CASSFQGKETDTQYF
-	15	TRBV10-3	TRBJ2-5	TRBD1	TGTGCCATCAGTGGGGGACAGGGAATCCGAGAGACCCAGTACTTC	CAISGGQGIRETQYF
-	14	TRBV9	TRBJ1-1	-	TGTGCCAGCAGCGTAGAGGCGCAAGTCACTGAAGCTTTCTTT	CASSVEAQVTEAFF